Listed here are 5 T cell receptor beta chains from one sample, sequenced in a study of breast tumors, draining lymph nodes, adjacent tissues. TCRdb called the multiplex PCR reads again in MiXCR, with one record for every CDR3 protein. Altogether approximately 89,000 distinct CDR3 sequences are present, approximately 29% being singletons, with the ten largest covering about 8%. Breast cancer patients provided tissue from their axillary draining lymph nodes. Sequences were obtained from axillary lymph node tissue. These receptors originate from a female donor with breast cancer. Some clones in this sample may be carry-over from other donors' samples.

This clonotype came up many times. CDR3 bases: TGTGCCAGCAGCCTTACGCCGGGAAATTCCTACGAGCAGTACTTC. It encodes CASSLTPGNSYEQYF. V is TRBV7-3 and J is TRBJ2-7; the D gene is possibly TRBD2 (5 bases). Germline values: CDR1 SGHTA, CDR2 FQGTGA. The CDR3 is 15 residues long. V lost 5 bases to trimming and J lost 1 base, with 15 bases between them.

This clonotype appeared a single time. V and J are TRBV6-2 or TRBV6-3 and TRBJ2-3; 7 bases agree with TRBD2. The CDR3 covers 13 residues. Germline CDR1 is MNHEY and CDR2 is SVGEGT. V shed 6 bases, J shed 4 bases, and the junction held 4 bases outside the gene matches. In DNA form, the CDR3 reads TGTGCCAGCAGGGCGGGAGTTCCAGATACGCAGTATTTT. Its translation is CASRAGVPDTQYF.

V and J are TRBV5-8 and TRBJ1-1; TRBD1 is a possible D gene (6 bases). This CDR3 contains 14 residues. Per germline, CDR1 SGHTS and CDR2 YDEGEE. Trimming shortened V by 5 bases and J by 4 bases, and 15 bases separated the two germline ends. The CDR3 region is CASSPWQGFTEAFF. The CDR3, as DNA: TGTGCCAGCAGTCCATGGCAGGGGTTCACTGAAGCTTTCTTT. The variable domain in full, with the rest retrieved from reference TRBV5-8 and TRBJ1-1, is EAGVTQSPTHLIKTRGQQATLRCSPISGHTSVYWYQQALGLGLQFLLWYDEGEERNRGNFPPRFSGRQFPNYSSELNVNALELEDSALYLCASSPWQGFTEAFFGQGTRLTVV.

This clonotype was seen a handful of times. DNA of the CDR3: TGCGCCAGCAGCTCTCAGACAGGGGCCCCTGAAGCTTTCTTT. Its translation: CASSSQTGAPEAFF. The chain recombines TRBV4-1 with TRBJ1-1; 8 bases match TRBD1. CDR3 size: 14 residues. Germline V gene lookup returns CDR1 MGHRA and CDR2 YSYEKL. With V trimmed by 5 bases and J by 6 bases, 8 bases remained unmatched.

With regard to this clonotype: Just one base apart from a much larger clone, this may be a read error. The chain combines TRBV6-5 with TRBJ2-1; D gene uncertain. CDR1 is MNHEY, CDR2 SVGAGI, per germline. This CDR3 spans 15 amino acids. Trimming took 4 bases from V and 11 from J, leaving 21 bases between them. The CDR3 coding sequence is TGTGCCAGCAGTTCAATCTTTATCGGTGTAGATAAGCAGTTCTTC. Translated, it gives CASSSIFIGVDKQFF.